These 13 T cell receptor beta chains were sequenced from one sample in a study of T cell repertoires in cytomegalovirus infection. Via MiXCR, TCRdb re-called the reads, giving one row per CDR3 protein. This table holds about half a million distinct CDR3 sequences, about 33% found once. What these receptors recognize is not known. The sequencing here drew on cultured PBMCs, taken from culture after CMV antigen stimulation. The receptors stem from a human donor in good health (CMV status not recorded). Some clones in this sample may be carry-over from other donors' samples.

The genes are TRBV24-1 and TRBJ2-1, with 9 bases aligning to TRBD2. V lost 3 bases to trimming and J lost 6 bases; unmatched junction nucleotides: 8. CDR1 is KGHDR, CDR2 SFDVKD, per germline. CDR3 length: 16 residues. CDR3 loop: CATSDLAGSHLNEQFF. CDR3 bases: TGTGCCACCAGTGATCTAGCGGGAAGCCACCTCAATGAGCAGTTCTTC.

This clonotype has a count of ten or more. A junction boundary mismatches the germline segment, possibly from a read error. This chain connects TRBV7-2 to TRBJ2-1, with 11 bases aligning to TRBD2. Germline CDR1 and CDR2: SGHTA and FQGNSA. The CDR3 totals 15 residues. The CDR3 region has the DNA TGCGCCAGCAGCCCCGGGACTAGCGGCTACAATGAGCAGTTCTTC. Its translation: CASSPGTSGYNEQFF. The whole variable domain, filled in from reference TRBV7-2 and TRBJ2-1, reads GAGVSQSPSNKVTEKGKDVELRCDPISGHTALYWYRQSLGQGLEFLIYFQGNSAPDKSGLPSDRFSAERTGGSVSTLTIQRTQQEDSAVYLCASSPGTSGYNEQFFGPGTRLTVL.

The genes are TRBV5-6 and TRBJ2-6; D not resolved. This CDR3 contains 18 residues. The germline V and J ends were trimmed by 2 bases and 0 bases, with 15 bases remaining between them. Germline lookup yields CDR1 SGHDT and CDR2 YYEEEE. This CDR3 reads CASSFPGSWGSGANVLTF. CDR3 sequence (DNA): TGTGCCAGCAGCTTTCCGGGTTCTTGGGGCTCTGGGGCCAACGTCCTGACTTTC.

The chain combines TRBV7-9 with TRBJ1-5; 9 bases fit TRBD1. J lost 4 bases, V lost 4 bases, and 11 bases had no gene match. CDR3 length: 17 residues. CDR1 SEHNR and CDR2 FQNEAQ come from the germline V gene (reference sequence). CDR3 protein: CASSSGQGPSLNQPQHF. The CDR3 DNA is TGTGCCAGCAGCTCCGGACAGGGGCCATCCCTTAATCAGCCCCAGCATTTT.

The chain carries TRBV2 and TRBJ1-4; 9 bases align to TRBD1. The V and J ends lost 8 bases and 3 bases, in that order; junction bases with no gene match: 10. Germline-derived CDR1 and CDR2 are SNHLY and FYNNEI. The CDR3 is made up of 16 amino acids. CDR3 nucleotides: TGTGCCAGCCGAACCGGGACAGGGTTCCCTAATGAAAAACTGTTTTTT. It codes for CASRTGTGFPNEKLFF.

This clonotype was counted only a few times. The J gene is TRBJ2-7, the V gene TRBV7-2; the match to TRBD1 covers 9 bases. The germline V gene encodes CDR1 SGHTA and CDR2 FQGNSA. The CDR3 has 16 residues. V dropped 3 bases and J dropped 3; count of bases not matched to a gene: 9. CDR3 sequence: CASSFSGTGPLYEQYF. CDR3 coding DNA: TGTGCCAGCAGCTTTTCCGGGACAGGGCCCCTCTACGAGCAGTACTTC.

V is TRBV9 and J is TRBJ2-1, with D perhaps TRBD2 (6 bases). Trimming shortened V by 0 bases and J by 3 bases, and 13 bases separated the two germline ends. Germline CDR1 reads SGDLS; CDR2 reads YYNGEE. This CDR3 is 16 amino acids long. The CDR3 here is CASSVDLASNYNEQFF. CDR3 in DNA: TGTGCCAGCAGCGTAGACCTAGCGTCCAACTACAATGAGCAGTTCTTC.

V gene TRBV5-1 combines with J gene TRBJ2-2; D ambiguous. Germline assignment: CDR1 SGHRS and CDR2 YFSETQ. The V gene lost 2 bases and the J gene lost 0 bases, with 8 bases spanning the gap. This CDR3 comprises 15 residues. Here the CDR3 reads CASSLRNPNTGELFF. For the CDR3, the DNA is TGCGCCAGCAGCTTAAGGAACCCGAACACCGGGGAGCTGTTTTTT.

A few counts support this clonotype. The chain combines TRBV4-1 with TRBJ1-4; tentative D call: TRBD1 (5 bases). This CDR3 spans 16 amino acids. Trimming shortened V by 0 bases and J by 7 bases, and 15 bases separated the two germline ends. CDR1 is MGHRA and CDR2 is YSYEKL in the germline V gene. The CDR3 bases are TGCGCCAGCAGCCAAGAATCTCGCCCGGGGGGTGAAAAACTGTTTTTT. It specifies CASSQESRPGGEKLFF.

This clonotype was counted at least ten times. The gene calls are TRBV7-2 and TRBJ2-5; D possibly uses TRBD1 or TRBD2 (5 bases each). The V gene lost 7 bases and the J gene lost 5 bases, with 14 bases spanning the gap. The CDR3 covers 13 residues. CDR1 SGHTA and CDR2 FQGNSA come from the germline V gene. CDR3 nucleotide sequence: TGTGCCAGCACATTTTGGGGGTCGGAGACCCAGTACTTC. It codes for CASTFWGSETQYF.

This chain joins TRBV10-3 and TRBJ1-2; no clear D gene. This CDR3 has 12 residues. Germline V CDR1 and CDR2: ENHRY, SYGVKD. V lost 6 bases to trimming and J lost 6 bases, with 11 bases between them. The CDR3 region has the DNA TGTGCCATCAGCCCCTTCGGAGATGGCTACACCTTC. This encodes CAISPFGDGYTF.

The chain uses TRBV19 and TRBJ2-2; 8 bases agree with TRBD2. With 6 bases clipped from V and 3 bases from J, the junction kept 6 bases outside the gene matches. The CDR3 is 15 amino acids. Germline assignment: CDR1 LNHDA and CDR2 SQIVND (reference sequence). This CDR3 is CASRSGSRYTGELFF. In DNA, the CDR3 is TGTGCCAGTAGGAGCGGGAGTCGGTACACCGGGGAGCTGTTTTTT.

This rearrangement joins TRBV7-3 to TRBJ2-3, with 14 bases identical to TRBD2. The CDR3 totals 16 residues. J lost 5 bases, V lost 4 bases, and 5 bases had no gene match. Germline V gene lookup returns CDR1 SGHTA and CDR2 FQGTGA. In DNA form, the CDR3 reads TGTGCCAGCAGCTCGGGACTAGCGGGAGAAAGAGATACGCAGTATTTT. Translating it yields CASSSGLAGERDTQYF.